Listed below are T cell receptor beta chains from one sample, sequenced in a study of blood T cell repertoires in COVID-19. This table comes from immunoSEQ multiplex PCR, and its TCRdb copy is limited to in-frame clones, with some not included. The table lists 65,000 or so clones, approximately 84% of them singletons. The sequenced material came from peripheral blood. Source of these receptors: a human donor in a cohort sampled during active COVID-19. Both conserved end residues are part of each CDR3. Fields, in order: J gene, V gene, clone size, D gene, CDR3 DNA, CDR3 protein. D genes are given only for firm matches. A clone size is listed for some rows: how often the clone was seen (once, few, many), or a class if it is expanded.

j_call: TRBJ1-5; v_call: TRBV18; clone_size: few; d_call: -; cdr3_nt: TGTGCCAGCTCACCCATTGAGAGCAATCAGCCCCAGCATTTT; cdr3_aa: CASSPIESNQPQHF
j_call: TRBJ1-6; v_call: TRBV3-1/TRBV3-2; clone_size: medium-sized; d_call: TRBD1; cdr3_nt: TGTGCCAGCAGCCAAGGAGGACAGGGGAATTCACCCCTCCACTTT; cdr3_aa: CASSQGGQGNSPLHF
j_call: TRBJ1-6; v_call: TRBV11-3; clone_size: few; d_call: TRBD1; cdr3_nt: TGTGCCAGCAGCTGGGGGACAGGGGCAATTAATTCACCCCTCCACTTT; cdr3_aa: CASSWGTGAINSPLHF
j_call: TRBJ2-5; v_call: TRBV3-1/TRBV3-2; clone_size: -; d_call: -; cdr3_nt: TGTGCCAGCAGCCAAGGAGGACAGCCGACGAAGACCCAGTACTTC; cdr3_aa: CASSQGGQPTKTQYF
j_call: TRBJ2-7; v_call: TRBV28; clone_size: -; d_call: TRBD1; cdr3_nt: TGTGCCAGCAGTCTACCGGGACAGTTATCTTACGAGCAGTACTTC; cdr3_aa: CASSLPGQLSYEQYF
j_call: TRBJ2-7; v_call: TRBV19; clone_size: -; d_call: TRBD1; cdr3_nt: TGTGCCAGTAGTAACCTAGGACAGGTTGGAACCTACGAGCAGTACTTC; cdr3_aa: CASSNLGQVGTYEQYF
j_call: TRBJ2-1; v_call: TRBV10-3; clone_size: -; d_call: TRBD2; cdr3_nt: TGTGCCATCAGTGATGCAACCGGGACTAGCGGGCCCCCTGGGTACAATGAGCAGTTCTTC; cdr3_aa: CAISDATGTSGPPGYNEQFF
j_call: TRBJ2-6; v_call: TRBV5-4; clone_size: -; d_call: TRBD1; cdr3_nt: TGTGCCAGCACCGGGGGCGGGACAGGGGGGGCTGGGGCCAACGTCCTGACTTTC; cdr3_aa: CASTGGGTGGAGANVLTF
j_call: TRBJ1-1; v_call: TRBV11-2; clone_size: -; d_call: -; cdr3_nt: TGTGCCAGCAGCTTAGTCCCGCGGGGCACTGAAGCTTTCTTT; cdr3_aa: CASSLVPRGTEAFF
j_call: TRBJ1-1; v_call: TRBV6-1; clone_size: -; d_call: TRBD1; cdr3_nt: TGTGCCAGCAGTGAAGACAGGGGGGACACTGAAGCTTTCTTT; cdr3_aa: CASSEDRGDTEAFF
j_call: TRBJ1-6; v_call: TRBV20-1; clone_size: once; d_call: -; cdr3_nt: TGCAGCATTCGGGGGAACTCACCCCTCCACTTT; cdr3_aa: CSIRGNSPLHF
j_call: TRBJ1-1; v_call: TRBV15; clone_size: -; d_call: -; cdr3_nt: TGTGCCACCAGCAGAGTTCGAGAAACTGAAGCTTTCTTT; cdr3_aa: CATSRVRETEAFF